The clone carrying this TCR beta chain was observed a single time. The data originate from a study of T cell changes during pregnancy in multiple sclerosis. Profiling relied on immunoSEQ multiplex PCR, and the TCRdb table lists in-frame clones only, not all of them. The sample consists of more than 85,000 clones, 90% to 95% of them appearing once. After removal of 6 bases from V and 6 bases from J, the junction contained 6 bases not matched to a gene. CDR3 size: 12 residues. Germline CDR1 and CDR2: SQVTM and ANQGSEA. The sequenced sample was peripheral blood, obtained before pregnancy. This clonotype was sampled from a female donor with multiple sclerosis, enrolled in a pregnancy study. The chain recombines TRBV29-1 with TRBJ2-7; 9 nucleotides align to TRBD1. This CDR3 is CSVSPGQGEQYF. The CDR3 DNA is TGCAGCGTGAGCCCGGGACAGGGCGAGCAGTACTTC.